Presented here are 24 T cell receptor beta chains from one specimen sequenced in a study of graft-versus-host responses after intestinal transplantation. Sequenced by immunoSEQ multiplex PCR; TCRdb stores in-frame clones only, minus some. This repertoire shows tens of thousands of clones, roughly four fifths found once; its top ten account for roughly 0.99%. Their target antigens are unknown. The source was unstimulated CD8+ T cells sorted from spleen or lymph node cells, collected before transplant. The receptor set was obtained from a human donor who was the organ donor for an intestinal transplant.

The rearrangement uses TRBV29-1 and TRBJ2-1, with 10 bases identical to TRBD1. The CDR3 has 14 amino acids. Germline V CDR1 and CDR2: SQVTM, ANQGSEA. V dropped 7 bases and J dropped 0; count of bases not matched to a gene: 3. The chain's CDR3 is CSAGQGGSYNEQFF. CDR3 nucleotides: TGCAGCGCTGGACAGGGGGGCTCCTACAATGAGCAGTTCTTC.

The table lists this clone with a few counts. The chain has TRBV6-5 and TRBJ2-7; tentatively, D is TRBD1 or TRBD2 (5 bases each). The V gene's germline CDR1 is MNHEY and CDR2 SVGAGI. This CDR3 spans 15 amino acids. V shed 2 bases and J shed 1 base, with 12 bases lying between them. The CDR3 nucleotides read TGTGCCAGCAGTTACGGGGGTATAGGGTCCTACGAGCAGTACTTC. Translation gives CASSYGGIGSYEQYF.

The chain is built from TRBV6-4 and TRBJ1-2; 8 bases agree with TRBD1. The germline gives CDR1 MRHNA, CDR2 SNTAGT. V trimming: 5 bases; J trimming: 6 bases; junction bases outside the gene matches: 5. The CDR3 length is 13 residues. The CDR3 sequence: CASSTNRGDGYTF. For the CDR3, the DNA is TGTGCCAGCAGTACTAACAGGGGGGATGGCTACACCTTC.

This chain uses TRBV5-4 with TRBJ1-1; D not resolved. Germline CDR1 SGHNT, CDR2 YYREEE (reference sequence). The CDR3 loop spans 15 amino acids. Trimming removed 4 bases at V and 2 bases at J, with 15 bases between. CDR3 nucleotide sequence: TGTGCCAGCAGCCCTGAGCGTGTTATAAACACTGAAGCTTTCTTT. It codes for CASSPERVINTEAFF.

This clone occurred once. The chain links TRBV7-8 to TRBJ1-1; the D gene is possibly TRBD1 (6 bases). V was cut by 1 base and J by 7 bases, with 16 bases left in between. Germline assignment: CDR1 SGHVS and CDR2 FQNEAQ. The CDR3 loop spans 15 amino acids. The CDR3 reads CASSLVPGAPNEAFF. DNA of the CDR3: TGTGCCAGCAGCTTAGTCCCAGGGGCGCCCAATGAAGCTTTCTTT.

The CDR3 DNA reads TGTGCCAGCAGCGAGCTTCCACAAGAGACCCAGTACTTC. Encoded protein: CASSELPQETQYF. The chain links TRBV9 to TRBJ2-5; D is uncertain. The V gene's germline CDR1 is SGDLS and CDR2 YYNGEE. The CDR3 loop spans 13 amino acids. The V end lost 3 bases, the J end lost 2 bases, and 8 bases lay between the germline ends.

The chain has TRBV29-1 and TRBJ2-1; possibly TRBD1 for D (6 bases). Per germline, CDR1 SQVTM and CDR2 ANQGSEA. Trimming pared 5 bases from V and 6 bases from J, leaving 14 bases between. CDR3 length: 13 amino acids. The CDR3 here is CSVNGGDANEQFF. CDR3 bases: TGCAGCGTTAATGGGGGCGATGCCAATGAGCAGTTCTTC.

The J gene is TRBJ2-1, the V gene TRBV7-2, with 9 positions matching TRBD2. Germline V gene data show CDR1 as SGHTA and CDR2 as FQGNSA. The V gene end was trimmed by 2 bases and the J gene end by 0 bases; junction bases not matched to a gene: 5. CDR3 length: 17 residues. The CDR3 region is CASSLRGRAPSYNEQFF. CDR3 nucleotides: TGTGCCAGCAGCTTACGCGGGAGGGCCCCCTCCTACAATGAGCAGTTCTTC.

The rearrangement joins TRBV7-9 to TRBJ2-7, with 11 bases fitting TRBD2. Germline CDR1 reads SEHNR; CDR2 reads FQNEAQ (reference sequence). V gave up 3 bases and J gave up 1 base; unmatched junction bases: 2. The CDR3 is made up of 15 amino acids. CDR3 nucleotides: TGTGCCAGCAGCTTCTCTAGCGGGAGGTCCTACGAGCAGTACTTC. Translated: CASSFSSGRSYEQYF.

The chain joins TRBV4-1 to TRBJ2-7; 14 nucleotides match TRBD2. The junction had 10 bases not matched to a gene; V was cut back by 0 bases and J by 0 bases. The length of the CDR3 is 20 residues. Germline V gene data show CDR1 as MGHRA and CDR2 as YSYEKL. DNA for the CDR3: TGCGCCAGCAGCCAAGAGCCCGGACTAGCGGGAGGCTCCTACTCCTACGAGCAGTACTTC. As protein: CASSQEPGLAGGSYSYEQYF.

CDR3: CASTVSGSGTDTQYF. In DNA, the CDR3 is TGTGCCAGCACCGTTTCTGGTTCAGGGACAGATACGCAGTATTTT. The genes are TRBV9 and TRBJ2-3; TRBD1 might be the D (5 bases). Germline V gene sequence: CDR1 SGDLS, CDR2 YYNGEE. V was shortened by 6 bases and J by 3 bases, with 17 bases between the two germline ends. CDR3 length equals 15 residues.

The CDR3 DNA reads TGTGCCAGCAGCGCCTATAGCGGGGCTCTGGGTTACGAGCAGTACTTC. Protein product: CASSAYSGALGYEQYF. The chain combines TRBV9 with TRBJ2-7, with 8 bases matching TRBD2. V was clipped by 3 bases and J by 4 bases; unmatched bases: 12. Germline V gene lookup returns CDR1 SGDLS and CDR2 YYNGEE. This CDR3 is built from 16 residues. The full variable domain, with the rest looked up from reference TRBV9 and TRBJ2-7, is DSGVTQTPKHLITATGQRVTLRCSPRSGDLSVYWYQQSLDQGLQFLIQYYNGEERAKGNILERFSAQQFPDLHSELNLSSLELGDSALYFCASSAYSGALGYEQYFGPGTRLTVT.

There are a few counts of this clone. Germline and junction disagree at one end, which may indicate a read error. The V call is TRBV27, the J call TRBJ2-1, with 11 bases lining up with TRBD2. This CDR3 contains 16 residues. Germline values: CDR1 MNHEY, CDR2 SMNVEV (reference sequence). The CDR3 sequence is CASSLYSGGVYDEQFF. For the CDR3, the DNA is TGTGCCAGCAGTTTATATAGCGGGGGGGTCTACGATGAGCAGTTCTTC.

This clone was counted once. V and J are TRBV5-4 and TRBJ2-1; D uncertain. The germline CDR1 and CDR2 sequences are SGHNT and YYREEE (reference sequence). V was shortened by 0 bases and J by 4 bases, with 2 bases between the two germline ends. The CDR3 extends over 12 amino acids. Written as DNA, the CDR3 is TGTGCCAGCAGCTTGGAATACAATGAGCAGTTCTTC. This translates into CASSLEYNEQFF.

The chain uses TRBV15 and TRBJ2-3, with TRBD2 matching over 9 bases. The length of the CDR3 is 15 residues. The junction had 2 bases not matched to a gene; V was cut back by 3 bases and J by 1 base. Germline CDR1 reads LNHNV; CDR2 reads YYDKDF (reference sequence). CDR3 in amino acids: CATSRLAGGTDTQYF. CDR3 DNA sequence: TGTGCCACCAGCAGGTTAGCGGGAGGCACAGATACGCAGTATTTT.

V usage is TRBV5-4 and J usage is TRBJ1-6; 8 bases are a match to TRBD1. Germline V CDR1 and CDR2: SGHNT, YYREEE (reference sequence). J lost 6 bases, V lost 4 bases, and 9 bases had no gene match. The CDR3 sequence is 16 residues long. The CDR3 loop reads CASSVGQGALNSPLHF. The CDR3 DNA is TGTGCCAGCAGCGTAGGCCAGGGGGCGCTTAATTCACCCCTCCACTTT.

The rearrangement joins TRBV6-4 to TRBJ1-1; no clear D gene. CDR3 length equals 13 residues. Germline V gives CDR1 MRHNA, CDR2 SNTAGT. V dropped 2 bases and J dropped 0 bases, with 4 bases sitting between them. The DNA of the CDR3 is TGTGCCAGCAGTGACACATTGAACACTGAAGCTTTCTTT. This sequence encodes CASSDTLNTEAFF.

The genes are TRBV20-1 and TRBJ2-3; D tentatively reads TRBD1 or TRBD2 (5 bases each). The CDR3 is made up of 11 amino acids. Germline CDR1 DFQATT, CDR2 SNEGSKA (reference sequence). The CDR3 DNA is TGCAGAGAGGGGCGCACAGATACGCAGTATTTT. Encoded protein: CREGRTDTQYF.

CDR3 amino acids: CASSEPGQGAYEQYF. In DNA, the CDR3 is TGCGCCAGCAGTGAGCCGGGACAGGGGGCGTACGAGCAGTACTTC. This chain joins TRBV10-1 and TRBJ2-5; 12 nucleotides align to TRBD1. The J call may be incorrect, as the DNA end agrees better with TRBJ2-7. The CDR3 consists of 15 residues. CDR1 is WNHNN, CDR2 SYGVQD, per germline (reference sequence).

This clone was picked up one time. This rearrangement joins TRBV6-5 to TRBJ1-2, with TRBD1 matching over 9 bases. From germline, CDR1 is MNHEY and CDR2 SVGAGI. This CDR3 region has 13 residues. The trim removed 6 bases at V and 2 bases at J, leaving 1 base unmatched. The CDR3 protein is CASRTGGNYGYTF. CDR3 nucleotide sequence: TGTGCCAGCAGAACAGGGGGCAACTATGGCTACACCTTC.

V is TRBV11-2 and J is TRBJ2-1, with TRBD1 matching over 7 bases. Germline CDR1 and CDR2: SGHAT and FQNNGV. V was clipped by 1 base and J by 6 bases; unmatched bases: 3. CDR3 length equals 14 residues. CDR3 DNA: TGTGCCAGCAGCTTAGGACAGGGCAGCAATGAGCAGTTCTTC. This gives the protein CASSLGQGSNEQFF.

The genes are TRBV5-1 and TRBJ1-1; a weak D match, TRBD1 (5 bases). The CDR3 length is 12 residues. The germline V and J ends were trimmed by 1 base and 7 bases, with 8 bases remaining between them. Germline V gene sequence: CDR1 SGHRS, CDR2 YFSETQ. The CDR3 is CASSLMGVEAFF. The CDR3 bases are TGCGCCAGCAGCTTGATGGGGGTTGAAGCTTTCTTT.

The chain joins TRBV12-5 to TRBJ2-2; TRBD2 matches at 10 bases. V was pared by 0 bases and J by 6 bases, with 4 bases of the junction left unmatched. The germline CDR1 and CDR2 sequences are LGHNT and FRNRAP. This CDR3 region has 16 residues. CDR3: CASGLVKRGGPGELFF. The CDR3 DNA sequence: TGTGCTAGTGGTTTGGTAAAGCGGGGGGGCCCCGGGGAGCTGTTTTTT.

The V call is TRBV9, the J call TRBJ2-1; the match to TRBD2 covers 11 bases. CDR1 is SGDLS, CDR2 YYNGEE, per germline. The CDR3 is 15 amino acids. V gave up 0 bases and J gave up 7 bases; unmatched junction bases: 3. The DNA for the CDR3 is TGTGCCAGCAGCGTAGATAGGACTAGCGGGAATGAGCAGTTCTTC. It is translated as CASSVDRTSGNEQFF.